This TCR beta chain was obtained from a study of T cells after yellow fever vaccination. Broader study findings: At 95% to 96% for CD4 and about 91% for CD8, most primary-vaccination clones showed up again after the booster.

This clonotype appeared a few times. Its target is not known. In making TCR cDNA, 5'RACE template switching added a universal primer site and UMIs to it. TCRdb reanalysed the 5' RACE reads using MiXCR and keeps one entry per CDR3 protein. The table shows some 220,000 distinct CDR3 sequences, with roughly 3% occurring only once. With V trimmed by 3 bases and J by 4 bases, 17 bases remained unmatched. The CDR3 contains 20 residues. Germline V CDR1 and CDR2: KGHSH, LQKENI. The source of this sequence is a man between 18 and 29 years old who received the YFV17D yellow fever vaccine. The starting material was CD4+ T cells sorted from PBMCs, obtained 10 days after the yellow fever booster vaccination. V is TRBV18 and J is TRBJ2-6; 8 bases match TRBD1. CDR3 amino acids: CASSPILGTGGALGANVLTF. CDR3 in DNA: TGTGCCAGCTCACCGATTTTAGGCACAGGGGGAGCTCTGGGGGCCAACGTCCTGACTTTC.